The T cell receptor (beta chain) described here comes from a study of blood T cell repertoires in COVID-19. Background on the study: PBMCs, B-cell-depleted T cells, or T cells were the source of the cDNA or gDNA that made up the material.

Followed longitudinally, the Seattle patients had been enrolled during active infection. Germline loops: CDR1 SGHTA, CDR2 FQGNSA. Trimming took 1 base from V and 8 from J, leaving 18 bases between them. This CDR3 contains 16 residues. The table came from immunoSEQ multiplex PCR; TCRdb's copy has only in-frame clones and leaves some out. The sample includes some 220,000 clones, 75% to 85% of them seen just once. This clone was picked up a small number of times. This clonotype was sampled from a woman under 40 with COVID-19, enrolled during active disease. The sample consisted of peripheral blood. The rearrangement joins TRBV7-2 to TRBJ2-1; D remains unclear. The CDR3 loop is CASSLEPWPRLDEQFF. The CDR3 region has the DNA TGTGCCAGCAGCTTAGAACCCTGGCCGCGGTTGGATGAGCAGTTCTTC.